Below, 24 T cell receptor beta chains from the same sample are listed, as sequenced in a study of response to subunit inactivated influenza vaccine (dated by TCRdb to 2016 to 2019). Preparation of the library involved RT-PCR. These reads were obtained on an Illumina HiSeq 2500. In-frame beta chains were kept once TCRdb had trimmed the public reads at Q25 with fastp and called clones with MiXCR. Each CDR3 protein gets just one entry, which takes the most common genes and DNA from the rows behind it. The sample table holds 610,000 or so distinct CDR3 sequences, of which about 15% were seen once. The ten largest clones capture around 10% of the sample. Sequenced material: PBMCs from blood, taken approximately 12 days after vaccination. The receptors originated from a man between 45 and 60 years old who received an inactivated influenza vaccine. Donor details come from another sample of the same person, matched by shared clones.

V is TRBV12-3 or TRBV12-4 and J is TRBJ2-1; TRBD1 aligns across 9 bases. The junction had 13 bases not matched to a gene; V was cut back by 5 bases and J by 5 bases. The CDR3 runs to 17 residues. The CDR3 loop reads CASSPKMGQGPDNEQFF. The CDR3 DNA reads as TGTGCCAGCAGTCCTAAAATGGGACAGGGCCCTGACAATGAGCAGTTCTTC.

The chain employs TRBV7-9 and TRBJ2-3; D perhaps matches TRBD2 (5 bases). CDR1 and CDR2 (germline): SEHNR, FQNEAQ (reference sequence). The CDR3 loop spans 17 amino acids. Deletions cut 2 bases from V and 2 bases from J, with 17 bases between. CDR3 bases: TGTGCCAGCAGCTTATTTGAAGATGCGGGTCCCACAGATACGCAGTATTTT. The encoded protein is CASSLFEDAGPTDTQYF.

This clonotype occurred a few times. The chain combines TRBV6-5 with TRBJ2-3; 9 bases are a match to TRBD1. With V trimmed by 4 bases and J by 2 bases, 1 base remained unmatched. The CDR3 is made up of 14 amino acids. CDR1 MNHEY and CDR2 SVGAGI come from the germline V gene. CDR3 bases: TGTGCCAGCAGTTGGGACAGGGTCACAGATACGCAGTATTTT. Translation gives CASSWDRVTDTQYF.

This chain joins TRBV9 and TRBJ2-1, with 12 bases fitting TRBD2. V was pared by 6 bases and J by 0 bases, with 7 bases of the junction left unmatched. The CDR3 covers 17 residues. CDR1 SGDLS and CDR2 YYNGEE come from the germline V gene. CDR3 loop: CASNRTSGAGSYNEQFF. The DNA of the CDR3 is TGTGCCAGCAATAGGACTAGCGGGGCCGGCTCCTACAATGAGCAGTTCTTC.

There are a few counts of this clonotype. This chain uses TRBV6-2 or TRBV6-3 with TRBJ1-2; D perhaps matches TRBD1 (6 bases). CDR1 and CDR2 (germline): MNHEY, SVGEGT. Trimming left V 2 bases short and J 2 bases short, with 9 bases between. CDR3 length: 14 residues. CDR3 region: CASSYAQGNYGYTF. CDR3 bases: TGTGCCAGCAGTTACGCACAGGGAAACTATGGCTACACCTTC.

CDR3 DNA sequence: TGTGCCACCAGCAGAGAAGGGGGCTCCTACAATGAGCAGTTCTTC. Translating it yields CATSREGGSYNEQFF. The chain employs TRBV15 and TRBJ2-1, with D perhaps TRBD1 (6 bases). The V gene lost 0 bases and the J gene lost 0 bases, with 6 bases spanning the gap. The CDR3 spans 15 residues. Germline V gives CDR1 LNHNV, CDR2 YYDKDF (reference sequence).

The V and J genes are TRBV6-5 and TRBJ2-3; the match to TRBD2 covers 8 bases. V lost 0 bases, J lost 2 bases, and 10 bases stayed unmatched. The CDR3 sequence is 18 residues long. Per germline, CDR1 MNHEY and CDR2 SVGAGI. CDR3 in DNA: TGTGCCAGCAGTTACTCGGGTCTAGCGGGCAAATACACAGATACGCAGTATTTT. Its protein product is CASSYSGLAGKYTDTQYF.

This clonotype was seen more than once but under ten times. The chain combines TRBV28 with TRBJ2-6; TRBD1 aligns across 11 bases. Germline assignment: CDR1 MDHEN and CDR2 SYDVKM. J lost 0 bases, V lost 8 bases, and 9 bases had no gene match. The CDR3 has 18 residues. CDR3 DNA sequence: TGTGCCAGCTTCGGGACAGGGGGTCAGAGCTCTGGGGCCAACGTCCTGACTTTC. Encoded protein: CASFGTGGQSSGANVLTF.

This clonotype has just a few counts. This chain connects TRBV20-1 to TRBJ1-6, with D unclear. Per the germline V gene, CDR1 is DFQATT and CDR2 is SNEGSKA (reference sequence). Trimming stripped 6 bases from V and 0 bases from J, with 15 bases between. This CDR3 has 16 residues. The CDR3 sequence is CSARAKFISYNSPLHF. CDR3 sequence (DNA): TGCAGTGCACGGGCAAAATTTATCTCCTATAATTCACCCCTCCACTTT.

CDR3 region: CASSFLGTVNYGYTF. The CDR3, as DNA: TGTGCCAGCAGTTTTTTGGGGACCGTCAACTATGGCTACACCTTC. The rearrangement joins TRBV28 to TRBJ1-2, with D tentatively TRBD1 (5 bases). The CDR3 runs 15 residues. Germline lookup yields CDR1 MDHEN and CDR2 SYDVKM. Trimming shortened V by 3 bases and J by 2 bases, and 13 bases separated the two germline ends.

This chain joins TRBV7-2 and TRBJ1-2; D is ambiguous. The germline CDR1 and CDR2 sequences are SGHTA and FQGNSA. V lost 5 bases and J lost 8, with 15 bases in between. The CDR3 sequence is 13 residues long. For the CDR3, the DNA is TGTGCCAGCAGCCCTGTAGGGTCGGGAGGCTACACCTTC. Translated: CASSPVGSGGYTF.

The chain uses TRBV10-3 and TRBJ2-3; D gene unclear. Trimming stripped 0 bases from V and 0 bases from J, with 13 bases between. The germline CDR1 and CDR2 sequences are ENHRY and SYGVKD. There are 17 residues in the CDR3. The CDR3 coding sequence is TGTGCCATCAGTGAGTCGTCAAGGGTAGGGAGCACAGATACGCAGTATTTT. This codes for CAISESSRVGSTDTQYF.

In its sample, this clonotype was seen a few times. The chain combines TRBV7-2 with TRBJ2-3; D uncertain. Germline CDR1 SGHTA, CDR2 FQGNSA. The V gene lost 1 base and the J gene lost 0 bases, with 5 bases spanning the gap. The CDR3 runs 14 residues. The CDR3, as DNA: TGTGCCAGCAGCTTAGTACACAGCACAGATACGCAGTATTTT. Protein sequence: CASSLVHSTDTQYF.

This clonotype was counted between two and nine times. V gene TRBV11-2 combines with J gene TRBJ2-7; D call uncertain. This CDR3 comprises 14 residues. V was trimmed by 4 bases and J by 1 base, leaving 11 bases between them. Germline V gene sequence: CDR1 SGHAT, CDR2 FQNNGV. CDR3 DNA sequence: TGTGCCAGCAGCTACCACGTACAGTCCTACGAGCAGTACTTC. Protein sequence: CASSYHVQSYEQYF.

The CDR3 bases are TGTGCCAGCAGCTTGCCCTCAGGGGGCGGAGACGAGCAGTACTTC. As protein: CASSLPSGGGDEQYF. V gene TRBV7-6 combines with J gene TRBJ2-7; the match to TRBD1 covers 8 bases. The J segment lost 5 bases and the V segment lost 3 bases, leaving 9 bases of the junction unmatched. The CDR3 is 15 residues long. CDR1 and CDR2 from the germline V gene are SGHVS and FNYEAQ.

The rearrangement joins TRBV4-2 to TRBJ2-1; tentatively, D is TRBD2 (6 bases). Germline values: CDR1 LGHNA, CDR2 YNFKEQ. V was trimmed by 4 bases and J by 0 bases, leaving 13 bases between them. This CDR3 has 16 amino acids. The CDR3 region is CASSPASSDSYNEQFF. DNA for the CDR3: TGTGCCAGCAGCCCAGCCTCTAGCGACTCCTACAATGAGCAGTTCTTC.

The chain has TRBV11-1 and TRBJ2-1; D is unclear. The germline V and J ends were trimmed by 4 bases and 0 bases, with 19 bases remaining between them. Per germline, CDR1 SGHAT and CDR2 FQDESV (reference sequence). CDR3 length: 18 residues. The CDR3 nucleotides are TGTGCCAGCAGCTCCACGAAGATCCGTACCAGCTCCTACAATGAGCAGTTCTTC. Protein product: CASSSTKIRTSSYNEQFF.

This clonotype was picked up a small number of times. The chain is built from TRBV10-3 and TRBJ1-4; perhaps TRBD1 as D (5 bases). Germline CDR1 reads ENHRY; CDR2 reads SYGVKD. The CDR3 has 13 residues. Trimming pared 10 bases from V and 0 bases from J, leaving 9 bases between. In nucleotides, the CDR3 is TGTGCCACCGCGGGGCCAACTAATGAAAAACTGTTTTTT. It specifies CATAGPTNEKLFF.

This clonotype appeared a few times. The chain carries TRBV7-9 and TRBJ2-7; D is ambiguous. Between the trimmed V and J ends, which lost 5 bases and 0 bases, there was a span of 14 bases. Looked up from germline, CDR1 is SEHNR and CDR2 is FQNEAQ (reference sequence). The CDR3 spans 15 residues. CDR3 DNA sequence: TGTGCCAGCAGCCCCCCCGCGACCCTCTCCTACGAGCAGTACTTC. Its protein is CASSPPATLSYEQYF.

The V call is TRBV7-2, the J call TRBJ2-6, with D possibly TRBD2 on 6 matching bases. The CDR3 sequence is 15 residues long. V shed 6 bases and J shed 2 bases, with 11 bases lying between them. Germline values: CDR1 SGHTA, CDR2 FQGNSA. This CDR3 reads CASSTWGAGANVLTF. CDR3 sequence (DNA): TGTGCCAGCAGTACTTGGGGGGCTGGGGCCAACGTCCTGACTTTC.

The genes are TRBV7-9 and TRBJ2-3, with 8 bases identical to TRBD2. J lost 2 bases, V lost 5 bases, and 9 bases had no gene match. In germline, CDR1 is SEHNR, CDR2 FQNEAQ (reference sequence). The CDR3 covers 16 residues. CDR3 nucleotides: TGTGCCAGCAGCCCGGTAGCGGGACAACTCACAGATACGCAGTATTTT. The encoded protein is CASSPVAGQLTDTQYF. Based on the CDR3 plus reference TRBV7-9 and TRBJ2-3, the full variable domain is DTGVSQNPRHKITKRGQNVTFRCDPISEHNRLYWYRQTLGQGPEFLTYFQNEAQLEKSRLLSDRFSAERPKGSFSTLEIQRTEQGDSAMYLCASSPVAGQLTDTQYFGPGTRLTVL.

The chain recombines TRBV6-2 or TRBV6-3 with TRBJ2-3; D not certain. The CDR3 spans 14 residues. The V and J ends lost 0 bases and 5 bases respectively, with 9 bases between them. CDR1 is MNHEY and CDR2 is SVGEGT in the germline V gene. CDR3 amino acids: CASSYSDLKDTQYF. DNA of the CDR3: TGTGCCAGCAGTTACTCGGACCTTAAAGATACGCAGTATTTT.

The chain couples TRBV7-2 to TRBJ1-2; unclear D gene. CDR1 and CDR2 from the germline V gene are SGHTA and FQGNSA. The CDR3 spans 13 residues. Between the trimmed V and J ends, which lost 2 bases and 8 bases, there was a span of 12 bases. The CDR3 region is CASSLKGTGGYTF. In DNA, the CDR3 is TGTGCCAGCAGCTTAAAGGGTACCGGGGGCTACACCTTC.

Regarding this clonotype: The conserved phenylalanine or tryptophan is not found at the CDR3 terminus, so this likely reflects a read error. The rearrangement links TRBV12-3 or TRBV12-4 to TRBJ2-7; tentative D call: TRBD2 (5 bases). The CDR3 covers 13 residues. V lost 3 bases, J lost 6 bases, and 12 bases lay in between. The DNA for the CDR3 is TGTGCCAGCAGTTTCCCGGGGTTCGGCGAGCAGTACTTA. Its translation is CASSFPGFGEQYL.